This TCR beta chain originates from a study of blood T cell repertoires in COVID-19. Turning to the study itself: The United States, Italy and Spain were the sources of the acute and convalescent COVID-19 samples. From T cells, B-cell-depleted T cells, or PBMCs came the material, which was cDNA or gDNA.

Per the original methods: Reference gene primers were amplified, and this amplification served to estimate nucleated cell counts. TCRdb's copy holds only in-frame clones and misses some; the assay was immunoSEQ multiplex PCR. The V and J calls and clone size were taken over from that table, and D and trimming were inferred from the DNA. This table holds 150,000 or so clones, about 83% found once. V shed 5 bases, J shed 4 bases, and the junction held 3 bases outside the gene matches. The germline gives CDR1 MNHEY, CDR2 SMNVEV (reference sequence). The CDR3 totals 13 residues. This TCR derives from a man between 65 and 85 years old who had recovered from COVID-19. The rearrangement joins TRBV27 to TRBJ1-2, with TRBD1 matching 8 bases. Sequencing was carried out using peripheral blood. DNA of the CDR3: TGTGCCAGCAGTAAGGACAGGGTCTATGGCTACACCTTC. Encoded protein: CASSKDRVYGYTF.